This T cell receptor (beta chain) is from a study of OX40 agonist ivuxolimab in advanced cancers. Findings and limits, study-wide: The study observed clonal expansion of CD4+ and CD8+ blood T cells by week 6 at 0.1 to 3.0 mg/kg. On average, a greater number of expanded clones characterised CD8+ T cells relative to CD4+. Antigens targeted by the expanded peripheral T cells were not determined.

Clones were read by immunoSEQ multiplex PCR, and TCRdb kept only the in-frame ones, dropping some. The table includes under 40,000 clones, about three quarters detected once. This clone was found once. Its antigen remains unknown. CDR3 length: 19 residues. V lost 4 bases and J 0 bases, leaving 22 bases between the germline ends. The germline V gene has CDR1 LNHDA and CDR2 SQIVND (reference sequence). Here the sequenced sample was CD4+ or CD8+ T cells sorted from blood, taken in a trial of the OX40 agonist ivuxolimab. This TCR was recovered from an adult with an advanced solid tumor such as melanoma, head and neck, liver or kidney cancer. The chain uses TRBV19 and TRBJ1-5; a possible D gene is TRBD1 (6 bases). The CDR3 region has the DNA TGTGCCAGTAGTAAGGGGGGATTGGCAGGAATCTATAGCAATCAGCCCCAGCATTTT. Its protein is CASSKGGLAGIYSNQPQHF.